This T cell receptor beta chain was sequenced in a study of T cells after yellow fever vaccination. Whole-study context: Fractions with few cells were prepared using SMART-Seq v4 Ultra Low Input.

5'RACE template switching added a universal primer site and UMIs to TCR cDNA. TCRdb reanalysed the 5' RACE reads using MiXCR and keeps one entry per CDR3 protein. The sample carries around 140,000 distinct CDR3 sequences, 7% to 9% recorded once. The germline V gene has CDR1 SGHTA and CDR2 FQGNSA. The germline V and J ends were trimmed by 3 bases and 2 bases, with 8 bases remaining between them. The CDR3 is 14 amino acids. Whole-study results and caveats: Though weaker, the secondary response peaked faster, on day 5 versus 15.

Concerning this clonotype itself: The antigen is not known.

V and J are TRBV7-2 and TRBJ2-1; tentatively, D is TRBD2 (6 bases). This receptor was obtained from a man between 25 and 39 years old who received the YFV17D yellow fever vaccine. The specimen comprised CD4+ T cells sorted from PBMCs, sampled 5 days after the yellow fever booster vaccination. The CDR3 loop reads CASSFGGAYNEQFF. The CDR3 DNA reads as TGTGCCAGCAGCTTTGGCGGGGCCTACAATGAGCAGTTCTTC. The full variable domain, completed using reference TRBV7-2 and TRBJ2-1, is GAGVSQSPSNKVTEKGKDVELRCDPISGHTALYWYRQSLGQGLEFLIYFQGNSAPDKSGLPSDRFSAERTGGSVSTLTIQRTQQEDSAVYLCASSFGGAYNEQFFGPGTRLTVL.